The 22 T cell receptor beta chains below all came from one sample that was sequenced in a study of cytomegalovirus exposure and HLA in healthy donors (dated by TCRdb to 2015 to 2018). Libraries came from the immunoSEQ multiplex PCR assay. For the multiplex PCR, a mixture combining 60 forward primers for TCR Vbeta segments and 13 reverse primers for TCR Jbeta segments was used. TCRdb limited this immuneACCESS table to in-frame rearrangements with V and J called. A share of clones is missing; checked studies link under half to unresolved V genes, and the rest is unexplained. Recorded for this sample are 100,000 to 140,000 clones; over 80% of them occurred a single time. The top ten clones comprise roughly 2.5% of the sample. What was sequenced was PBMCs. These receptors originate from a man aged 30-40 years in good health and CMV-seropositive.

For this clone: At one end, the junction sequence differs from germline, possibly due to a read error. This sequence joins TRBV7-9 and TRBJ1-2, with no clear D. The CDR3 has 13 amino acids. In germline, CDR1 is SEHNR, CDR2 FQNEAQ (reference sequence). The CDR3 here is CSSSHAANYGYTF. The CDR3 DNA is TGTTCCAGCAGCCATGCCGCGAACTATGGCTACACCTTC.

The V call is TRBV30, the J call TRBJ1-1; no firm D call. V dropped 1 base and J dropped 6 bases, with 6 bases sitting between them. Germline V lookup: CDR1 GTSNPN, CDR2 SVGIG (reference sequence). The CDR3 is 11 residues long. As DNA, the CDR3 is TGTGCCTGGAGTGGGCAAGCTGAAGCTTTCTTT. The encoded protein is CAWSGQAEAFF.

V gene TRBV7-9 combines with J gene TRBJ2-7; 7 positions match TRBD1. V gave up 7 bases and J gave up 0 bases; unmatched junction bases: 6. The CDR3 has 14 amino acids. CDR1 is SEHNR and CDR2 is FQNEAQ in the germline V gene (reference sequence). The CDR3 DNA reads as TGTGCCAGCAAGGTGGGGACAGACTCCTACGAGCAGTACTTC. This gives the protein CASKVGTDSYEQYF.

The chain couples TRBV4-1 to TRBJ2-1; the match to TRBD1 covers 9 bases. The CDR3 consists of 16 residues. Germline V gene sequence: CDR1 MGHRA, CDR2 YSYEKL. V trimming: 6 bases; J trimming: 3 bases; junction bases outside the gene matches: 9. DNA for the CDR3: TGCGCCAGCAGGTCCACAGGGGGCGAACACTACAATGAGCAGTTCTTC. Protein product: CASRSTGGEHYNEQFF.

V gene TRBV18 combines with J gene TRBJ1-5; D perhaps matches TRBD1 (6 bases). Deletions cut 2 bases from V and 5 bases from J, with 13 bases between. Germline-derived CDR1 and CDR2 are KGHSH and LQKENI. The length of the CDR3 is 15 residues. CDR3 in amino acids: CASSPIPAGDQPQHF. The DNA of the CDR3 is TGTGCCAGCTCACCAATTCCGGCAGGGGATCAGCCCCAGCATTTT.

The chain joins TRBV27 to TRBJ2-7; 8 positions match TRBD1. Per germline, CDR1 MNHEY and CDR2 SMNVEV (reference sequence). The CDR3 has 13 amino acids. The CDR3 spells CTSQGTGSYEQYF. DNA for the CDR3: TGTACCTCACAGGGGACAGGATCCTACGAGCAGTACTTC.

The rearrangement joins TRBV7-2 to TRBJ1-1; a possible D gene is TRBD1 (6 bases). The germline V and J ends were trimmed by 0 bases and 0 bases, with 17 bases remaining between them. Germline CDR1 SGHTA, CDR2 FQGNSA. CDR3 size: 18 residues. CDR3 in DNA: TGTGCCAGCAGCTTAGCTCGGATCCAGGGGATCATGAACACTGAAGCTTTCTTT. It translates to CASSLARIQGIMNTEAFF.

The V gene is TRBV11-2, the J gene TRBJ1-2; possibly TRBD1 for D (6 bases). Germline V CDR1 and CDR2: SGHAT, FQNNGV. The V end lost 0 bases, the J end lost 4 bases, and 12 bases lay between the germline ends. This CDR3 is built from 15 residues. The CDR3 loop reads CASSLEQGPRYGYTF. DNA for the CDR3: TGTGCCAGCAGCTTAGAACAGGGCCCCCGCTATGGCTACACCTTC.

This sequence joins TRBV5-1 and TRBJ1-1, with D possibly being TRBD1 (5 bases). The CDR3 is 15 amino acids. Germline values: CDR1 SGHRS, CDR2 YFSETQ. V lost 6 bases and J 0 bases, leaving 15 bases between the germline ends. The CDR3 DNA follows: TGCGCCAGCACCGAAAGGGGCAACATGAACACTGAAGCTTTCTTT. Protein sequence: CASTERGNMNTEAFF.

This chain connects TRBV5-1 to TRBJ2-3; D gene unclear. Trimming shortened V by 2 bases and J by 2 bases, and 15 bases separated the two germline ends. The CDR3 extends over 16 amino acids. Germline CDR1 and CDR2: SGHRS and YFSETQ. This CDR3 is CASSLEPAIHTDTQYF. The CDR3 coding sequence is TGCGCCAGCAGCTTAGAACCAGCGATCCACACAGATACGCAGTATTTT.

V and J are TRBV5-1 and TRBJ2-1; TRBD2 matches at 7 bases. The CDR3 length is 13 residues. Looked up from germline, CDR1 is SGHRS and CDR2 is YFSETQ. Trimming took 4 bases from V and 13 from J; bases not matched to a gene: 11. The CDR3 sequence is CASSETGGTGQFF. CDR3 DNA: TGCGCCAGCAGCGAAACCGGGGGGACCGGTCAGTTCTTC.

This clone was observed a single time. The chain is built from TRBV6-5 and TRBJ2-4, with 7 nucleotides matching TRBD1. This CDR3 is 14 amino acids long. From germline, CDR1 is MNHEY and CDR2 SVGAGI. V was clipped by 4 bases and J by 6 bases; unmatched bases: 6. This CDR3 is CASSWDRITNIQYF. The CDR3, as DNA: TGTGCCAGCAGTTGGGACAGAATAACAAACATTCAGTACTTC.

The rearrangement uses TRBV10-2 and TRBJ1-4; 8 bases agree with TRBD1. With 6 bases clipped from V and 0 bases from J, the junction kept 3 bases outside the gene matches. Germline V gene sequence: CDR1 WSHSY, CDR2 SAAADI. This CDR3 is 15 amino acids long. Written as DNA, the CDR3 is TGCGCCAGCAGACAGGGGGTTGCAACTAATGAAAAACTGTTTTTT. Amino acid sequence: CASRQGVATNEKLFF.

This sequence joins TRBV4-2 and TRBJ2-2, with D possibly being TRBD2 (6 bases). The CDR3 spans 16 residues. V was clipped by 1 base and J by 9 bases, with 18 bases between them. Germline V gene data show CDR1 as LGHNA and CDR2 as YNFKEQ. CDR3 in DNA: TGTGCCAGCAGCCAAGCCTACAGCGCGGGGAAAAGGGAGCTGTTTTTT. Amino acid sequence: CASSQAYSAGKRELFF.

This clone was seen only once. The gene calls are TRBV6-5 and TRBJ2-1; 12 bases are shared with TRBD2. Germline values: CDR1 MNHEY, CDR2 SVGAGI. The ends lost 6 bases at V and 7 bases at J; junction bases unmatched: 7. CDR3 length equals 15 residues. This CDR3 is CASSHETSGGNEQFF. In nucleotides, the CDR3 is TGTGCCAGCAGCCACGAGACTAGCGGGGGTAATGAGCAGTTCTTC.

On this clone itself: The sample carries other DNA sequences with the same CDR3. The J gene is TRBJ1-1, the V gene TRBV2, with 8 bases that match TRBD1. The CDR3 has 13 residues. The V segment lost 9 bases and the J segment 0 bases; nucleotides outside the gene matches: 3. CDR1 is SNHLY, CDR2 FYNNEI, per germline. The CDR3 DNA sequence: TGTGCCAGGCGGACAGGGATGAACACTGAAGCTTTCTTT. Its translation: CARRTGMNTEAFF.

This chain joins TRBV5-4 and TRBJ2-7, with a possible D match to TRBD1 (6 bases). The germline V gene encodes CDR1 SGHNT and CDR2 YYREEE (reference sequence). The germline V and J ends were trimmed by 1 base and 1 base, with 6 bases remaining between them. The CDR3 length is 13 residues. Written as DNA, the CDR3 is TGTGCCAGCAGCTTGCAGGGGTCCTACGAGCAGTACTTC. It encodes CASSLQGSYEQYF.

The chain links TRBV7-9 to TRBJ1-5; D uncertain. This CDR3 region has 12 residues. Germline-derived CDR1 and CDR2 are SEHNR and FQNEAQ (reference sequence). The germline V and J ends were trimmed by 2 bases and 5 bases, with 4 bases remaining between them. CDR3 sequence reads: CASSLIDQPQHF. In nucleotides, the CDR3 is TGTGCCAGCAGCTTAATAGATCAGCCCCAGCATTTT.

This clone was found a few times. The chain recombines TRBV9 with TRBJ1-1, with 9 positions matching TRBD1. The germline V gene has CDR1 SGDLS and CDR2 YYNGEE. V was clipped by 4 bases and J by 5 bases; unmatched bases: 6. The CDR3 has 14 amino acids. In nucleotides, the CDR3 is TGTGCCAGCAGCCTGGGACAGGGTCGAACTGAAGCTTTCTTT. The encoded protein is CASSLGQGRTEAFF. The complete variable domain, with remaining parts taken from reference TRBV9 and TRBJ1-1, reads DSGVTQTPKHLITATGQRVTLRCSPRSGDLSVYWYQQSLDQGLQFLIQYYNGEERAKGNILERFSAQQFPDLHSELNLSSLELGDSALYFCASSLGQGRTEAFFGQGTRLTVV.

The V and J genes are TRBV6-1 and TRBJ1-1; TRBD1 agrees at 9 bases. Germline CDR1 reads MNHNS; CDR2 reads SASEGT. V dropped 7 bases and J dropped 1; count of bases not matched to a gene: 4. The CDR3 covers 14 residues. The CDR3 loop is CASKGTGSNTEAFF. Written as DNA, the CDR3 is TGTGCCAGCAAAGGGACAGGGTCGAACACTGAAGCTTTCTTT.

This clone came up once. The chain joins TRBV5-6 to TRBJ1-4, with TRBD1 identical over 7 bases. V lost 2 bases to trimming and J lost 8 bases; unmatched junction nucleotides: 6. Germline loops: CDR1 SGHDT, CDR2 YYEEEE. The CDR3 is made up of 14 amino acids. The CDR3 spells CASSLTGVSEKLFF. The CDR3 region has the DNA TGTGCCAGCAGCTTAACAGGGGTATCCGAAAAACTGTTTTTT. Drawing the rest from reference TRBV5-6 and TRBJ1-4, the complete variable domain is DAGVTQSPTHLIKTRGQQVTLRCSPKSGHDTVSWYQQALGQGPQFIFQYYEEEERQRGNFPDRFSGHQFPNYSSELNVNALLLGDSALYLCASSLTGVSEKLFFGSGTQLSVL.

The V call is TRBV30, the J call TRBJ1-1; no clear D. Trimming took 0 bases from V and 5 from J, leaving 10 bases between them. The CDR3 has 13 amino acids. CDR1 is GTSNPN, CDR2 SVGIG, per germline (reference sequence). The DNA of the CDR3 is TGTGCCTGGAGTGTCTCGGGATATACTGAAGCTTTCTTT. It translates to CAWSVSGYTEAFF. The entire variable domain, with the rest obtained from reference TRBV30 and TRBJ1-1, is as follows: SQTIHQWPATLVQPVGSPLSLECTVEGTSNPNLYWYRQAAGRGLQLLFYSVGIGQISSEVPQNLSASRPQDRQFILSSKKLLLSDSGFYLCAWSVSGYTEAFFGQGTRLTVV.